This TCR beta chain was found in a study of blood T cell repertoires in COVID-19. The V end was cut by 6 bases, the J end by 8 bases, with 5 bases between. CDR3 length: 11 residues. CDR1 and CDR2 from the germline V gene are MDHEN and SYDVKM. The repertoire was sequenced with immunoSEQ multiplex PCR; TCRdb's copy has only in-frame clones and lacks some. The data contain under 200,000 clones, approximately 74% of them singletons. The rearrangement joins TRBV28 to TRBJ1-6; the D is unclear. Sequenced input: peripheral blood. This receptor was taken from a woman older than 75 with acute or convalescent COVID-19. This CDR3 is CASSTDSPLHF. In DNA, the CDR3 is TGTGCCAGCAGCACAGATTCACCCCTCCACTTT.